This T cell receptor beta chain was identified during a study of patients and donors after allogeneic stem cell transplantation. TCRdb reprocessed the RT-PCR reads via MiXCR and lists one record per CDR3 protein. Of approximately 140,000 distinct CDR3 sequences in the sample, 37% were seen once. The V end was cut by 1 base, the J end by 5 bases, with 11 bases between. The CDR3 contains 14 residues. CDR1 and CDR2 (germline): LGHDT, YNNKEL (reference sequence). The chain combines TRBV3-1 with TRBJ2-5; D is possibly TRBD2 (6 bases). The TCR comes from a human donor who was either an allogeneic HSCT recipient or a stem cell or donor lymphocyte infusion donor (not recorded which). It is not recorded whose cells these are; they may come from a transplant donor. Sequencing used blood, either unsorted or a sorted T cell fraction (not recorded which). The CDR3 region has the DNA TGTGCCAGCAGCCAAGTGGGCGGGGAGGAGACCCAGTACTTC. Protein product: CASSQVGGEETQYF.